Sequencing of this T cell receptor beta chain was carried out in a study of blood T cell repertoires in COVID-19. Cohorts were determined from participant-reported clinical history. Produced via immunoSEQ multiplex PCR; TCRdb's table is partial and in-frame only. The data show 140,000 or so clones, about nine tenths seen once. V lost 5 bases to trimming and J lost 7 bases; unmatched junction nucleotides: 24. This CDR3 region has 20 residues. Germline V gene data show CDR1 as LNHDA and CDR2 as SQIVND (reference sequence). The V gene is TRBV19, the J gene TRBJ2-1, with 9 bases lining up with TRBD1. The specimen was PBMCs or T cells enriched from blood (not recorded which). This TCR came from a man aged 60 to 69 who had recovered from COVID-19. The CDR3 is CASSYLRNNIVGTGWNEQFF. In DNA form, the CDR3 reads TGTGCCAGTAGTTATTTGCGGAACAACATTGTGGGGACAGGGTGGAATGAGCAGTTCTTC. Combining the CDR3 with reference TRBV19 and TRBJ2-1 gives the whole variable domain DGGITQSPKYLFRKEGQNVTLSCEQNLNHDAMYWYRQDPGQGLRLIYYSQIVNDFQKGDIAEGYSVSREKKESFPLTVTSAQKNPTAFYLCASSYLRNNIVGTGWNEQFFGPGTRLTVL.